This is a list of T cell receptor beta chains from one sample in a study of T cell responses to AZD1222 COVID-19 vaccine. Repertoires were generated with immunoSEQ multiplex PCR, while TCRdb's copy carries only in-frame clones and drops some. The table includes under 25,000 clones, roughly 84% detected once. The specimen comprised peripheral blood, sampled 28 days after the second AZD1222 dose. All receptors derive from an adult who received the AZD1222 COVID-19 vaccine. CDR3s include the opening cysteine and the closing phenylalanine or tryptophan. A D gene is named only where the DNA matches it firmly. Clone size is shown for a subset of rows, as once, few, many or a class of expanded clone.

j_call v_call clone_size d_call cdr3_nt cdr3_aa
TRBJ2-5 TRBV3-1/TRBV3-2 NA NA TGTGCCAGCGGACTGGACCCAAAAGAGACCCAGTACTTC CASGLDPKETQYF
TRBJ2-3 TRBV18 NA TRBD1 TGTGCCAGCTCACTTAGGACAGGGGGCAGCACAGATACGCAGTATTTT CASSLRTGGSTDTQYF
TRBJ2-1 TRBV6-5 NA TRBD2 TGTGCCAGCAGCACCCCTAGCGGGAGGGCCTATGAGCAGTTCTTC CASSTPSGRAYEQFF
TRBJ2-7 TRBV19 NA NA TGTGCCAGTAGTAGGGCAGGGCGAGAAACCTACGAGCAGTACTTC CASSRAGRETYEQYF
TRBJ2-7 TRBV10-2 NA NA TGCGCCAGCAGTTTCGAGAGCTACGAGCAGTACTTC CASSFESYEQYF
TRBJ1-5 TRBV6-5 NA NA TGTGCCAGCAGGGTGGCAGGATCCAATCAGCCCCAGCATTTT CASRVAGSNQPQHF
TRBJ1-2 TRBV10-1 NA NA TGCGCCAGCAGTGGGACCAGGACAGCTAACTATGGCTACACCTTC CASSGTRTANYGYTF
TRBJ1-2 TRBV11-2 NA TRBD1 TGTGCCAGCAGCCCCGGGACAGGGGGCGGCTACACCTTC CASSPGTGGGYTF
TRBJ1-1 TRBV9 NA NA TGTGCCAGCAGCCCCCTTACGTCAGGGGAGAAAGCTTTCTTT CASSPLTSGEKAFF
TRBJ2-3 TRBV5-4 once NA TGTGCCAGCAGTCAAAGCGCCGGGAGAAGTAGCACAGATACGCAGTATTTT CASSQSAGRSSTDTQYF
TRBJ2-7 TRBV30 NA TRBD1 TGTGCCTGGAGCCCAGGGGGCGGGTACGAGCAGTACTTC CAWSPGGGYEQYF
TRBJ2-1 TRBV25-1 NA NA TGTGCCAGCAGTGAATATCTGGGAGAAGGACACAATGAGCAGTTCTTC CASSEYLGEGHNEQFF
TRBJ1-5 TRBV5-4 once TRBD1 TGTGCCAGCAGCTGGGACAGGGATCAGCCCCAGCATTTT CASSWDRDQPQHF
TRBJ2-5 TRBV27 NA TRBD2 TGTGCCAGCAGTCCGACTAGCGGGGAAGAGACCCAGTACTTC CASSPTSGEETQYF
TRBJ2-6 TRBV14 NA NA TGTGCCAGCAGCCCCCGACTAAATCCCGGAGGGGTTGGGGCCAACGTCCTGACTTTC CASSPRLNPGGVGANVLTF
TRBJ2-3 TRBV6-5 NA NA TGTGCCAGCTCCTTGAGCAGGGCAGATACGCAGTATTTT CASSLSRADTQYF
TRBJ2-7 TRBV4-3 few NA TGCGCCAGCAGCCAAGATTCGACCTACGAGCAGTACTTC CASSQDSTYEQYF
TRBJ2-2 TRBV10-1 NA TRBD1 TGCGCCAGCAGGAAGGACAGGGGCACCGGGGAGCTGTTTTTT CASRKDRGTGELFF
TRBJ1-1 TRBV9 NA NA TGTGCCAGCAGCGCCCGATCGAAAACCAACACTGAAGCTTTCTTT CASSARSKTNTEAFF
TRBJ1-6 TRBV3-1/TRBV3-2 NA NA TGTGCCAGCAGCCAAGACGGGGGTGGTAATTCACCCCTCCACTTT CASSQDGGGNSPLHF
TRBJ2-2 TRBV7-9 few TRBD2 TGTGCCAGCAGCAAGACTACGACTAGCGGGAGACTGTTGCCCGGGGAGCTGTTTTTT CASSKTTTSGRLLPGELFF
TRBJ1-1 TRBV4-1 NA TRBD1 TGCGCCAGCAGCCCCAGCATGGGACAGGGCCCTCTGAACACTGAAGCTTTCTTT CASSPSMGQGPLNTEAFF
TRBJ2-3 TRBV3-1/TRBV3-2 NA TRBD2 TGTGCCAGCAGCACAGGACTAGCGGCAAACACAGATACGCAGTATTTT CASSTGLAANTDTQYF
TRBJ2-3 TRBV3-1/TRBV3-2 NA NA TGTGCCAGCAGCGGGGGACGGGAGAGTACGCAGTATTTT CASSGGRESTQYF
TRBJ2-5 TRBV5-1 NA NA TGCGCCAGCAGCGTGATCCCGACAGAAGAGACCCAGTACTTC CASSVIPTEETQYF
TRBJ2-2 TRBV28 NA TRBD2 TGTGCCAGCAGGGCGGGAGGGCCATTAGCCGGGGAGCTGTTTTTT CASRAGGPLAGELFF
TRBJ2-7 TRBV24-1 NA TRBD2 TGTGCCACCAGTGATTGGACTAGCGGGGCCTACGAGCAGTACTTC CATSDWTSGAYEQYF
TRBJ1-1 TRBV15 few NA TGTGCCACCAGCGTCTCTTACAGGGACACTGAAGCTTTCTTT CATSVSYRDTEAFF
TRBJ2-1 TRBV27 NA TRBD2 TGTGCCAGCCGTTACCTAGCGGGGCATGAGCAGTTCTTC CASRYLAGHEQFF
TRBJ2-3 TRBV24-1 NA NA TGTGCCACCAGTGATTTGCCCGGGGCTGGGACAGATACGCAGTATTTT CATSDLPGAGTDTQYF
TRBJ2-1 TRBV11-3 few NA TGTGCCAGCAGCTTAGCTTATAGCGTTTTCCCCTACAATGAGCAGTTCTTC CASSLAYSVFPYNEQFF
TRBJ2-7 TRBV30 NA TRBD1 TGTGCCTGGAGTGTGGCCCTCTACAGGGGGCAATCGGGCGAGCAGTACTTC CAWSVALYRGQSGEQYF
TRBJ2-2 TRBV4-3 NA NA TGCGCCAGCAGCCAAGATGCTAGCGCAAAGCTGTTTTTT CASSQDASAKLFF
TRBJ2-5 TRBV5-4 once NA TGTGCCAGCAGCTCGGCACTTCCGGGGGAAGAGACCCAGTACTTC CASSSALPGEETQYF
TRBJ1-1 TRBV6-4 NA TRBD1 TGTGCCAGCAGCCTTTCACAGGGGGGGGCTGAAGCTTTCTTT CASSLSQGGAEAFF
TRBJ2-7 TRBV12-3/TRBV12-4 NA NA TGTGCCAGCATGATGGCGGGGTACGAGCAGTACTTC CASMMAGYEQYF
TRBJ2-1 TRBV2 NA TRBD2 TGTGCCAGCAGAGTACTAGCGGGAGCATACAATGAGCAGTTCTTC CASRVLAGAYNEQFF
TRBJ1-5 TRBV6-5 NA NA TGTGCCAGCAGAGAGGGGGATCGCAATCAGCCCCAGCATTTT CASREGDRNQPQHF
TRBJ2-7 TRBV19 NA TRBD1 TGTGCCAGTAGTATAGCCCAGGGGGCAGAGGAGCAGTACTTC CASSIAQGAEEQYF
TRBJ2-1 TRBV2 NA NA TGTGCCAGCAGTCAAGGACTTAATAATGAGCAGTTCTTC CASSQGLNNEQFF
TRBJ2-3 TRBV7-3 NA TRBD1 TGTGCCAGCAGCGAAACAGGGGCTCAGACAGATACGCAGTATTTT CASSETGAQTDTQYF
TRBJ2-1 TRBV11-3 NA TRBD1 TGTGCCAGCAGCTTAGAGACAGGGGGGAACAATGAGCAGTTCTTC CASSLETGGNNEQFF
TRBJ2-1 TRBV5-1 NA TRBD2 TGCGCCAGCAGACGAGTAGCGGGAGACAATGAGCAGTTCTTC CASRRVAGDNEQFF
TRBJ2-2 TRBV28 NA NA TGTGCCAGCAGTCCAGGAACCGCGAACACCGGGGAGCTGTTTTTT CASSPGTANTGELFF
TRBJ2-7 TRBV5-1 few TRBD1 TGCGCCAGCAGCCCGGCCCCGGGACAGTCCGTCGAGCAGTACTTC CASSPAPGQSVEQYF
TRBJ2-3 TRBV6-5 NA TRBD2 TGTGCCAGCAGTACGCTAGCGGGAGGCCCAGATACGCAGTATTTT CASSTLAGGPDTQYF